The sequence of this T cell receptor (beta chain) was determined in a study of cytomegalovirus exposure and HLA in healthy donors (TCRdb year 2017). With regard to the full study: According to an earlier analysis of several hundred of the donors, about 190 million T cells yielded 117 million unique TCR beta sequences and roughly 280 Gb of sequence data. Using immunosequencing, the study profiled T cell repertoires from about 610 subjects and related those repertoires to cytomegalovirus serostatus. Among the approximately 400 genotyped donors, more than 70% belonged to the genetic ancestry cluster associated with self-reported Caucasian donors. Four to six DR-DQ haplotypes were handled as single units for association and clustering, since linkage in the cohort was strong. In a later genetic analysis, genome-wide SNP genotypes for about 65% of the roughly 700 donors were used, and that subset was treated as a discovery cohort. Class I and class II HLA loci were covered by the typing at four-digit resolution. An earlier analysis of 500 to 750 of the donors applied high-throughput TCR beta sequencing to assess whether each TCR beta V gene segment acted as functional or pseudogenic. All discovery cohort repertoires had been generated on a single sequencing platform. Typing coverage differed by locus: A, B, C, DRB1 and DQB1 were typed in roughly 629-630 donors, DQA1 in 500 to 550, DPA1 in 606, and DPB1 in approximately 450. Besides the first cohort of some 670 subjects, a separate validation cohort made up of 120 or so different subjects was used. Donor age, sex, ethnicity and CMV serostatus were compiled together with the repertoire data. Roughly 300 gigabases of sequencing data and some 85 million unique TCR sequences were included in an early release covering around 650 HLA-typed donors. The later analysis used no new phenotypic data to find candidate immune exposures, relying instead on TCR beta sequences and their occurrence across donors. To predict cytomegalovirus infection status, the study brought together high-throughput TCR immunosequencing, statistical association of individual TCRs with disease status, and machine learning. The study aimed to test whether signatures of past pathogen exposure could be identified by cataloging public T cell receptors. Among approximately 370 genotyped donors of the cohort, an average of around 240,000 unique TCR beta nucleotide sequences was sequenced per donor, of which approximately 18% were non-productive. To study patterns of TCR occurrence, a later analysis re-analyzed previously published TCR beta repertoires from more than 550 donors and added high-resolution HLA genotyping. General findings and caveats noted by the study authors: According to a later analysis, parvovirus B19, influenza, CMV and Epstein-Barr virus appeared linked to several top co-occurrence clusters. The authors suggested that the approach could potentially be extended to other disease states and immunological phenotypes. Only TCR beta chains were sequenced in this cohort, and the absence of alpha or paired-chain data limited detectable features. When HLA alleles, especially DR and DQ, strongly co-occurred, attributing TCR associations to individual alleles was difficult. In a later genetic analysis, a missense DCLRE1C variant was associated with V-gene and J-gene trimming of TCR beta chains, and the association was replicated in an independent cohort. The presence/absence analyses assumed that sequencing depth was roughly uniform across donors, and that assumption may not be true. Some IMGT-functional V segments, including TRBV6-2 and TRBV6-3, could not be distinguished by the 87-base-pair reads and were therefore excluded. A total of roughly 160 TCR beta chains were listed by the study as associated with cytomegalovirus. An earlier analysis of some 560 of the donors showed that most TCR beta V segments appeared in productive rearrangements either about 90% or about 30% of the time, which broadly matched IMGT annotations. Because some donors lacked HLA typing at each locus, the association tests relied only on the typed subset. In a later analysis, TCR association rates were found to vary across HLA loci, with the most associated TCRs seen for DRB1 alleles and the fewest for HLA-C alleles. Some 15 rarely observed V segments, including chromosome 9 orphons, were excluded from the earlier analysis of several hundred of the donors because counts were too low. For the cohort, immune exposure information was limited to CMV serostatus. At a false discovery rate of 0.05, a later analysis linked roughly 17,000 TCR beta sequences to specific HLA alleles. According to a later genetic analysis, donors in an Asian-associated ancestry cluster had fewer N-insertions in productive TCRs than the approximately 690-donor mean. Correlated functional status among segregating V segments might be attributable to linkage disequilibrium, but an unknown experimental factor could not be ruled out. A further reported finding was that TCR beta sequences accurately predicted the HLA-A and HLA-B alleles for most subjects in the first cohort. Compared with equally common non-associated chains, HLA-associated TCR beta chains in a later analysis were more clonally expanded and had lower generation probabilities. Cytomegalovirus status was reported to be diagnosed by the classifier with high specificity and sensitivity in both the original and validation cohorts. While some public TCRs were present in many individuals, most TCR sequences turned up only very rarely across donors. According to a later analysis, most CMV-associated TCR beta chains appeared to be HLA-restricted, and the HLA associations seemed to be driven largely by CMV exposure. A cluster of highly shared sequence variants was judged likely to be a technical artifact of the sequencing pipeline. In vitro tests confirmed that a few of the cytomegalovirus-associated TCR beta chains recognize cytomegalovirus antigens.

A word on this clone: Which antigen it targets is not known. The input lacks base qualities; no much larger clone sits a single base away.

Cut back by 0 bases and 6 bases, the V and J ends lie 20 bases apart. CDR1 is given as SGHAT and CDR2 as FQNNGV, both from the germline V gene. The cysteine opens and the phenylalanine closes a CDR3 of 18 amino acids. Left in the record is the CDR3 DNA by itself, 54 bases read in frame from the first base. Libraries were made using the immunoSEQ multiplex PCR assay. A mixture of 60 forward primers for TCR Vbeta segments and 13 reverse primers for TCR Jbeta segments was used in the multiplex PCR. The CDR3 region of rearranged TCR beta genes was amplified from genomic DNA by a multiplex PCR assay. The Illumina HiSeq System was used to sequence the amplified TCR beta libraries as 87-base-pair reads. Per the source publication's procedure: Across the 670 or so repertoires, a later analysis counted 60 million to 90 million unique TCR beta chains, roughly 11 million of which were shared by at least two donors. To remove PCR and sequencing errors, raw reads were error-corrected and collapsed into unique sequences using a nearest-neighbor algorithm that merged closely related sequences. CDR3 sequences were aligned to IMGT reference sequences to assign V, D and J gene segments. For a sequence to be retained, a match of at least six nucleotides was required to both a V gene segment and a J gene segment. A rearrangement counted as productive if the CDR3 had no stop codons and remained in frame with V and J, and every other rearrangement counted as non-productive. Following IMGT convention, CDR3 was defined as the stretch from the second conserved V-encoded cysteine to the conserved J-encoded phenylalanine. Sequences without an unambiguous match to a single V gene segment were excluded from the earlier analysis of about 640 of the donors. An earlier analysis of 587 of the donors classified V segments as functional when productive rearrangements were above 56.7% and as segregating when the standard deviation between donors was above 5%. A statistical classification framework was developed to diagnose cytomegalovirus status using the catalog of TCR beta chain sequences. In a later analysis, V and J genes were assigned by comparing TCR nucleotide sequences against IMGT/GENE-DB human TR gene sequences. In a later analysis, CDR3 sequences and most-parsimonious VDJ recombination scenarios were assigned using the TCRdist pipeline. A later analysis defined each TCR beta chain by its CDR3 amino acid sequence plus V-gene family, and excluded reads lacking a unique V-gene family. A later analysis removed 500 to 600 highly shared, low-generation-probability nucleotide sequences to deal with suspected cross-contamination and a sequencing artifact. In a later analysis, a clonal expansion index was calculated for each public chain from normalized within-repertoire ranks of inferred template counts. In a later analysis, generation probabilities were computed with a VDJ recombination model fitted to out-of-frame rearrangements, and the resulting probabilities were checked against IGoR. Hypergeometric tests were used in a later analysis to score TCR-TCR, TCR-HLA and TCR-CMV co-occurrence, with a repertoire-size bias correction applied to the TCR pairs. To estimate false discovery rates, a later analysis permuted the HLA or CMV assignments 20 times. In a later analysis, co-occurring TCRs were grouped with DBSCAN, and TCRdist sequence similarity was added when clustering was performed within HLA-allele-positive subsets. For co-occurrence clustering, repertoires with fewer than 30,000 or more than 120,000 public chains were excluded, along with 4 to 6 repertoires with anomalous nucleotide sharing. Entries here come from immuneACCESS through TCRdb and include only in-frame sequences with V and J called. Some clones fail to appear in such tables; in the studies checked, an unresolved V gene covers under half of the shortfall, and the cause of the remainder is unknown. V and J calls and clone size are those listed in that table; D and trimming were worked out from the DNA. This sample gives roughly 150,000 clones in total; roughly 79% of them show up just once. Approximately 9.8% of the sample belongs to the ten largest clones.

The cohort consisted of approximately 690 healthy bone marrow donors. At the time of sampling, all cohort members were nominally healthy, though unrecorded immune exposures were likely present. The donor tested CMV seropositive, placing the donor among the 310 or so seropositive members of the cohort. Every donor gave a peripheral blood sample, and the peripheral blood mononuclear cells from that sample were used for TCR beta sequencing. Genomic DNA was extracted from the blood cell samples with the Qiagen DNeasy Blood Extraction Kit. Recombination connected TRBV11-2 to TRBJ2-2; the D segment could be TRBD2, given 6 matching bases. Sequencing was carried out using PBMCs. The TCR comes from a man between 18 and 29 years old in good health and CMV-seropositive. The CDR3: CASSLDARSGVVAGELFF. In nucleotides, the sequence is TGTGCCAGCAGCTTAGACGCTCGATCGGGGGTGGTAGCCGGGGAGCTGTTTTTT.